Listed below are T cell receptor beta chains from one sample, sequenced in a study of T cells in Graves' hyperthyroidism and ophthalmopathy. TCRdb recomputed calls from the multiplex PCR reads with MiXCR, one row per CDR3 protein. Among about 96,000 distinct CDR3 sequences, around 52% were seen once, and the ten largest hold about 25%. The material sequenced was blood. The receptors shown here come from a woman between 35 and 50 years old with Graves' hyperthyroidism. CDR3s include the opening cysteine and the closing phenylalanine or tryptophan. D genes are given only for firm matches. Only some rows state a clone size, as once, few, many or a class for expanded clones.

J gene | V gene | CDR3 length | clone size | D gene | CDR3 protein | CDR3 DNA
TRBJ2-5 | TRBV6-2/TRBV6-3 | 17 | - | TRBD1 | CASTGQGLRHAQETQYF | TGTGCCAGCACGGGACAGGGATTACGGCACGCTCAAGAGACCCAGTACTTC
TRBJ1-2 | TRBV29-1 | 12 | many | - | CSVEGRAGGYTF | TGCAGCGTTGAGGGCCGGGCGGGTGGCTACACCTTC
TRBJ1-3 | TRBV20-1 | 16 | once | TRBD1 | CSASGQGATGLNTIYF | TGCAGTGCTAGTGGACAGGGGGCGACTGGCTTAAACACCATATATTTT
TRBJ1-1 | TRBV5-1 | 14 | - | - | CASSYQGLNTEAFF | TGCGCCAGCAGCTACCAGGGACTGAACACTGAAGCTTTCTTT
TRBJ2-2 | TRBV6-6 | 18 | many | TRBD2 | CASSSPLRLAGSTGELFF | TGTGCCAGCAGTTCCCCACTTCGACTAGCGGGATCCACCGGGGAGCTGTTTTTT
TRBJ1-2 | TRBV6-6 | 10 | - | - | CASSYSGYTF | TGTGCCAGCAGTTACTCTGGCTACACCTTC
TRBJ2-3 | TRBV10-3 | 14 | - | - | CAIRRVGDTGTQYF | TGTGCCATCAGGCGGGTTGGGGACACAGGTACGCAGTATTTT
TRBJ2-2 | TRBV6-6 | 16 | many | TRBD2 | CASTKMGGGPSGELFF | TGTGCCAGCACCAAAATGGGGGGAGGGCCTTCCGGGGAGCTGTTTTTT
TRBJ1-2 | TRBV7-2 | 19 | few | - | CASSLGAVSSYEQYYGYTF | TGTGCCAGCAGCTTAGGAGCGGTGAGCTCCTACGAGCAGTACTATGGCTACACCTTC
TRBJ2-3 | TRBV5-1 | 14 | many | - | CASSPSDRRDTQYF | TGCGCCAGCAGCCCCTCGGACCGCCGGGATACGCAGTATTTT
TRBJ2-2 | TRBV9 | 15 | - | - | CASRLQASNTGELFF | TGTGCCAGCAGATTACAGGCTTCGAACACCGGGGAGCTGTTTTTT
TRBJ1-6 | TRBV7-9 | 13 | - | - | CASSLDVNSPLHF | TGTGCCAGCAGCTTAGATGTTAACTCACCCCTCCACTTT
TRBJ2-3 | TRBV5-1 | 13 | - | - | CASSSGYTDTQYF | TGCGCCAGCAGCTCGGGATACACAGATACGCAGTATTTT
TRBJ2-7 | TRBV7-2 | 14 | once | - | CASSQVGDEDEQYF | TGCGCCAGCAGCCAAGTCGGGGACGAGGACGAGCAGTACTTC
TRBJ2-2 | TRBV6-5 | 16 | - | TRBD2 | CASSYGLAGKNGELFF | TGTGCCAGCAGTTACGGACTAGCGGGAAAGAACGGGGAGCTGTTTTTT
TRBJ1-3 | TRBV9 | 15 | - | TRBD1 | CASSQQGSPGNTIYF | TGTGCCAGCAGCCAACAGGGGTCCCCTGGAAACACCATATATTTT
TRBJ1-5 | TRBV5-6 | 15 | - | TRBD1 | CASSLTSGTGLYEHF | TGTGCCAGCAGCCTCACCTCCGGGACAGGGCTCTACGAGCATTTT
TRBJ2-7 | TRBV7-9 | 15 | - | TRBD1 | CASSSTGTGGEEQYF | TGTGCCAGCAGCTCCACCGGGACAGGGGGCGAAGAGCAGTACTTC
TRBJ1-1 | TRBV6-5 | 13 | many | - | CASSLGGNTEAFF | TGTGCCAGCAGTTTGGGGGGGAACACTGAAGCTTTCTTT
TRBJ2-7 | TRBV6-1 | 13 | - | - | CASSEGTVYEQYF | TGTGCCAGCAGTGAAGGGACAGTTTACGAGCAGTACTTC
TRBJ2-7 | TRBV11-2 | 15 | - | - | CASSLGMGESYEQYF | TGTGCCAGCAGCTTAGGCATGGGGGAGTCCTACGAGCAGTACTTC
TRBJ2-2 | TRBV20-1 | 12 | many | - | CSARRDTGELFF | TGCAGTGCTAGAAGAGACACCGGGGAGCTGTTTTTT
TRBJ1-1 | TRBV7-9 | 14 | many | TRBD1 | CASRTAGTGVEAFF | TGTGCCAGCAGGACAGCCGGGACAGGGGTTGAAGCTTTCTTT
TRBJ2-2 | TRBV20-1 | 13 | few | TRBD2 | CSVGGGNTGELFF | TGCAGTGTCGGGGGGGGGAACACCGGGGAGCTGTTTTTT
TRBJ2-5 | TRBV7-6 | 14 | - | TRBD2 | CASSLPGGGETQYF | TGTGCCAGCAGCTTACCGGGAGGGGGGGAGACCCAGTACTTC
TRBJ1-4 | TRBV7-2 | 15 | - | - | CASRATRVNNEKLFF | TGTGCCAGCAGGGCGACCCGGGTCAATAATGAAAAACTGTTTTTT
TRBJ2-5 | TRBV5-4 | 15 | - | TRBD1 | CASSSGTGLGETQYF | TGTGCCAGCAGCTCCGGGACAGGGCTTGGAGAGACCCAGTACTTC
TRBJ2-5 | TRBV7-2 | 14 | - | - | CASSWYGNQETQYF | TGTGCCAGCAGCTGGTACGGAAACCAAGAGACCCAGTACTTC
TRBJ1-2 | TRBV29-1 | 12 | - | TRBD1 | CSSKEQGDGYTF | TGCAGCTCCAAGGAGCAGGGGGATGGCTACACCTTC
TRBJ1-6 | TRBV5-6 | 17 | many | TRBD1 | CASSLLPGTGHVSPLHF | TGTGCCAGCAGCTTGTTGCCCGGGACAGGGCACGTTTCACCCCTCCACTTT
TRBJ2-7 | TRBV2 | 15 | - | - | CASSDRGTVTGELYF | TGTGCCAGCAGTGATCGAGGGACGGTAACCGGGGAGCTGTACTTC
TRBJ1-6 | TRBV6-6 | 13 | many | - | CASSFPGNSPLHF | TGTGCCAGCAGTTTTCCGGGGAATTCACCCCTCCACTTT
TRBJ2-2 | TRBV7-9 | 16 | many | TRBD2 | CASLKGREVTSGELFF | TGTGCCAGCCTAAAGGGACGGGAGGTGACCTCCGGGGAGCTGTTTTTT